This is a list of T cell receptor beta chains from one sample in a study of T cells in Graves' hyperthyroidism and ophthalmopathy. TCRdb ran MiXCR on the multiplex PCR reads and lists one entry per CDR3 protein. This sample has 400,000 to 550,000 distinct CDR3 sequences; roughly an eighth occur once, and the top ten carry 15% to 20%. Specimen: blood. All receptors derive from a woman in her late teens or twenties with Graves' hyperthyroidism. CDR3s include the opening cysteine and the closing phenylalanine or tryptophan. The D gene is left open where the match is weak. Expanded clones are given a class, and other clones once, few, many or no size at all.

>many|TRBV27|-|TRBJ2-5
TGTGCCAGCAGTTGGGGACACTCGGGACAAGAGACCCAGTACTTC
CASSWGHSGQETQYF
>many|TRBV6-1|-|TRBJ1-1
TGTGCCAGCAGTCGGGGTATGGACACTGAAGCTTTCTTT
CASSRGMDTEAFF
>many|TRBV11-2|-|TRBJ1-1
TGTGCCAGCAGCATCACCCGGGGGGAGGACACTGAAGCTTTCTTT
CASSITRGEDTEAFF
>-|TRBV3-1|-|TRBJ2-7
TGTGCCAGCAGCGCGGCAAGAGTATCCTACGAGCAGTACTTC
CASSAARVSYEQYF
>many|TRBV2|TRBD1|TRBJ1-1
TGTGCCAGCCTTCCCGCAGGGGGCCTTTATGAAGCTTTCTTT
CASLPAGGLYEAFF
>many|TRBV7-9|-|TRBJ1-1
TGTGCCAGCACCCTCAGGGTCACTGAAGCTTTCTTT
CASTLRVTEAFF
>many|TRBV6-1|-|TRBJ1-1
TGTGCCAGCAGTCCCCGGGTAGGACGTTGGAACACTGAAGCTTTCTTT
CASSPRVGRWNTEAFF
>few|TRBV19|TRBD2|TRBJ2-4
TGTGCCAGTAGTCTGGTCCTCACTAGCGGGAGTACTCTAGCCAAAAACATTCAGTACTTC
CASSLVLTSGSTLAKNIQYF
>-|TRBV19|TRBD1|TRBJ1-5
TGTGCCAGTACTCACAGGGGCTGGCCCCAGCATTTT
CASTHRGWPQHF
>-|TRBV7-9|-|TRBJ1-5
TGTGCCAGCAGCTTAGCTCCCGGTAGCAATCAGCCCCAGCATTTT
CASSLAPGSNQPQHF
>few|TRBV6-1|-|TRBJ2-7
TGTGCCAGCAGTGCAATGGGGCTCGCGGGACGTTCTTACGAGCAGTACTTC
CASSAMGLAGRSYEQYF
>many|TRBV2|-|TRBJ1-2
TGTGCCAGCAGTGATAACAGCTGGGGGGGCTACACCTTC
CASSDNSWGGYTF
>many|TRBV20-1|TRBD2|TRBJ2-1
TGCAGTGCTCTGACTAGCGGGAGAAATGAGCAGTTCTTC
CSALTSGRNEQFF
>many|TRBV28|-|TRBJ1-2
TGTGCCAGCAGTTTATCAGGACGCGGAAATGGCTACACCTTC
CASSLSGRGNGYTF
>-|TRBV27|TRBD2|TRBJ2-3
TGTGCCAGCACTAGCGGGAGCCGCACAGATACGCAGTATTTT
CASTSGSRTDTQYF
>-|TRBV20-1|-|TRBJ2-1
TGCAGTGCGAGGGGGCTGCGCGGGGCCTACAATGAGCAGTTCTTC
CSARGLRGAYNEQFF
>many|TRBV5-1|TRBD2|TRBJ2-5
TGCGCCAGCAGCCGAGATAGCGGGAGGGCAGAAGAGACCCAGTACTTC
CASSRDSGRAEETQYF
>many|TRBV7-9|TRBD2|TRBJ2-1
TGTGCCAGCCCCCCCGGAGTAGCGGGAGAGGTAGTCAACAATGAGCAGTTCTTC
CASPPGVAGEVVNNEQFF
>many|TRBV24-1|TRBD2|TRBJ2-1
TGTGCCACCAGTGATGACTCCGGGACTAGCACCTCCAATGAGCAGTTCTTC
CATSDDSGTSTSNEQFF
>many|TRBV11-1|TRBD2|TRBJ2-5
TGTGCCAGCAGCTTCTCCGGGACTAGCGGGAGGGAGACCCAGTACTTC
CASSFSGTSGRETQYF
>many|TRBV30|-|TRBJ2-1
TGTGCCTGTACCCCAGCTAGCTCCTACAATGAGCAGTTCTTC
CACTPASSYNEQFF
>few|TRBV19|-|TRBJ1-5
TGTGCCAGTAGTATCGGCGGGGCCGGCAATCAGCCCCAGCATTTT
CASSIGGAGNQPQHF
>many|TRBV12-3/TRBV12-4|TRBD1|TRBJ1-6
TGTGCCAGCAGTTGGGGAGGGGGCGGTTCACCCCTCCACTTT
CASSWGGGGSPLHF
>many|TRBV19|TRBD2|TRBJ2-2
TGTGCCAGTCCCCCCCCTAGCGGGAGCCCCGGGGAGCTGTTTTTT
CASPPPSGSPGELFF
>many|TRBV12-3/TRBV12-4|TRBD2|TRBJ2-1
TGTGCCAGCAGATGGACTAGCGGGCGTGAGCAGTTCTTC
CASRWTSGREQFF
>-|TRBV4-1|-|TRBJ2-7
TGCGCCAGCAGCCAAGGAGGGCGTGGGGCCTACGAGCAGTACTTC
CASSQGGRGAYEQYF
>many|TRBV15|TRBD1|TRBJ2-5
TGTGCCACCAGCGACAGGGGGTTGGAGACCCAGTACTTC
CATSDRGLETQYF
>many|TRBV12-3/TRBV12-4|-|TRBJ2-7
TGTGCCAGCAGTTTGAACAGGGAAGACGAGCAGTACTTC
CASSLNREDEQYF
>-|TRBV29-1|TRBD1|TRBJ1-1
TGCAGCGTTGATACAGGGGTGAACACTGAAGCTTTCTTT
CSVDTGVNTEAFF
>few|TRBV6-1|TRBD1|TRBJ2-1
TGTGCCAGCAGTCTGGGACAGGGTTTACACAATGAGCAGTTCTTC
CASSLGQGLHNEQFF
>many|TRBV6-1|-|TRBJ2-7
TGTGCCAGCAGTCAGCCCGGGAGCACCTACGAGCAGTACTTC
CASSQPGSTYEQYF
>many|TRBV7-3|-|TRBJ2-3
TGTGCCAGCAGCTCCATCTCTCCAGATACGCAGTATTTT
CASSSISPDTQYF
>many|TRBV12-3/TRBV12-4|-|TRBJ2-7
TGTGCCAGCAGTTCCCCCCCCGGGACGGGGTCCTACGAGCAGTACTTC
CASSSPPGTGSYEQYF
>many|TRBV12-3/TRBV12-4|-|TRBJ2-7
TGTGCCAGCAGTCTTAGTTTCTACGAGCAGTACTTC
CASSLSFYEQYF
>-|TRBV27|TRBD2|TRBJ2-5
TGTGCCAGCAGCCAGCCGGGACTAGCGGGAGGTACGCACGAGACCCAGTACTTC
CASSQPGLAGGTHETQYF